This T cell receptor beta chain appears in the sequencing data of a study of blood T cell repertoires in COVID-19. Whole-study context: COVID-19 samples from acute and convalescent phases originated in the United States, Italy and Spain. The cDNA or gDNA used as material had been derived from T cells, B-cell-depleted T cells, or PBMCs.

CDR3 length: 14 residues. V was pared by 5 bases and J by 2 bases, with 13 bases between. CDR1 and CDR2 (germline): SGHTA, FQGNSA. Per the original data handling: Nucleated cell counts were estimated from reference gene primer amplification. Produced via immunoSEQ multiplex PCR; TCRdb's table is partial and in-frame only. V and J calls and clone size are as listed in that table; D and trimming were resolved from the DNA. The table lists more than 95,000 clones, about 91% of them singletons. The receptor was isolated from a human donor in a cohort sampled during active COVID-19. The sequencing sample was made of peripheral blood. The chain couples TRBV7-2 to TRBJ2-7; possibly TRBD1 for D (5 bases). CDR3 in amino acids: CASSHGAGTYEQYF. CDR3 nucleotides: TGTGCCAGCAGCCATGGGGCAGGGACCTACGAGCAGTACTTC.